This TCR beta chain was captured by sequencing in a study of cytomegalovirus exposure and HLA in healthy donors. Broader study findings: Among the sequence variants, a highly shared cluster was likely an artifact of sequencing. By a later analysis, the bulk of CMV-associated TCR beta chains appeared HLA-restricted. Previously analyzed data showed that most TCR beta V segments were productive at a frequency of about 90% or about 30%. The Asian-associated ancestry cluster reportedly had fewer N-insertions than the roughly 670-donor mean in a later analysis.

The germline gives CDR1 LGHNA, CDR2 YSLEER. V lost 0 bases, J lost 1 base, and 7 bases lay in between. The CDR3 extends over 16 amino acids. With 60 Vbeta and 13 Jbeta primers, the PCR was carried out. TCRdb keeps only in-frame clones here, not all; method: immunoSEQ multiplex PCR. The data contain roughly 150,000 clones, 80% of them singletons. Comment on this clone: What it binds is not known.

The receptor comes from a man younger than 35 in good health and CMV-seropositive. This chain links TRBV4-3 with TRBJ2-6; perhaps TRBD1 as D (5 bases). Sample: PBMCs. The CDR3 DNA follows: TGCGCCAGCAGCCAAGAACCAGGGTCTGGGGCCAACGTCCTGACTTTC. Amino acids: CASSQEPGSGANVLTF.